The T cell receptor (beta chain) under discussion was sequenced for a study of radiotherapy plus CTLA-4 blockade in lung cancer. A note on this clone: Its antigen remains unknown.

Here immunoSEQ multiplex PCR was the method, and the copy in TCRdb shows in-frame clones only, minus some. The data contain 90,000 or so clones, around 88% of them singletons. V was cut by 1 base and J by 10 bases, with 11 bases left in between. This CDR3 region has 14 residues. Germline CDR1 LGHNA, CDR2 YNFKEQ. Overall study findings and caveats: Following radiotherapy plus ipilimumab, tumor-derived TCR clones expanded in the blood.

The rearrangement uses TRBV4-2 and TRBJ1-6; possible D gene TRBD1, 6 bases. This TCR was recovered from a human donor with non-small cell lung cancer who had a partial response to radiotherapy plus ipilimumab. Material: peripheral blood, obtained from a patient treated with radiotherapy plus ipilimumab. CDR3: CASSQAYRDSPLHF. The DNA of the CDR3 is TGTGCCAGCAGCCAAGCATACAGGGACTCACCCCTCCACTTT.